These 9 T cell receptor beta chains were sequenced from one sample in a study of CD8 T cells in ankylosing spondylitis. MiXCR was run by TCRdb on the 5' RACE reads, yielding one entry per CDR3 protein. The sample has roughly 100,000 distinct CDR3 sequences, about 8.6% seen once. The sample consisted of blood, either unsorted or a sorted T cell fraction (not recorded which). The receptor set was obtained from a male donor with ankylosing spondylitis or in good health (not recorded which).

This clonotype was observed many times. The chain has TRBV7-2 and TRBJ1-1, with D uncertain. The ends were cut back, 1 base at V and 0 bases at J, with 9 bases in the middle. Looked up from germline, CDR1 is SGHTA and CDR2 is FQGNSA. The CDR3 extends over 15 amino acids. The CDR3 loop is CASSLEGTMNTEAFF. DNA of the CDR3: TGTGCCAGCAGCTTAGAGGGAACTATGAACACTGAAGCTTTCTTT.

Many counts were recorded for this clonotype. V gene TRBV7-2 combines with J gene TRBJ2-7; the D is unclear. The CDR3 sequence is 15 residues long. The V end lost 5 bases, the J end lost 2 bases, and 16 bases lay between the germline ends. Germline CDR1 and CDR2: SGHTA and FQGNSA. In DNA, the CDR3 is TGTGCCAGCAGCCGATGGCGGACCACACCCTACGAGCAGTACTTC. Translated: CASSRWRTTPYEQYF.

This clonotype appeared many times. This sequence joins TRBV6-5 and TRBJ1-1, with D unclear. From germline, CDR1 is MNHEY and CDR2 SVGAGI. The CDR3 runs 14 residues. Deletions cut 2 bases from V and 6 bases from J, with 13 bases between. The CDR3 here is CASSYREMIAEAFF. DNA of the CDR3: TGTGCCAGCAGTTACCGGGAAATGATAGCTGAAGCTTTCTTT.

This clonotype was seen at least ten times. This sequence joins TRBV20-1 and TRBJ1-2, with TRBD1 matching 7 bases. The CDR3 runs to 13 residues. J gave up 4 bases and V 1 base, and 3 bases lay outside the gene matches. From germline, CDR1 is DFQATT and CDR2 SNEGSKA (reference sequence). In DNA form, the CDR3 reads TGCAGTGCTAGAGTTGGGACAGCCTATGGCTACACCTTC. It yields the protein CSARVGTAYGYTF.

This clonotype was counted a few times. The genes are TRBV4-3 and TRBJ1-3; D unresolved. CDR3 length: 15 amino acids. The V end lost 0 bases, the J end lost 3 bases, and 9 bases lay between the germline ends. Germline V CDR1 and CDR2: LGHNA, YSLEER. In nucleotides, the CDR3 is TGCGCCAGCAGCCAAGAGGCCCGCCTTGGAAACACCATATATTTT. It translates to CASSQEARLGNTIYF.

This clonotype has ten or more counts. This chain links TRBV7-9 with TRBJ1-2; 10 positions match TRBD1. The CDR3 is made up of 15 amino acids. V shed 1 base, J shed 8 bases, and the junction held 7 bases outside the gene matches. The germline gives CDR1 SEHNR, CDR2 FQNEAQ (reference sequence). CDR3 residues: CASSLGQGAAMGYTF. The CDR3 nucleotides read TGTGCCAGCAGCTTAGGACAGGGGGCTGCGATGGGCTACACCTTC.

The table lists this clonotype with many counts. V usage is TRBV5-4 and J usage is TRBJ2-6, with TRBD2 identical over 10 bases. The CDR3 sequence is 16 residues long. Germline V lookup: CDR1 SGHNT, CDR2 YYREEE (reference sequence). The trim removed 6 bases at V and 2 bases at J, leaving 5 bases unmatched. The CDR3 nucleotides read TGTGCCAGCACCCTTAGCGGGGGGACTGGGGCCAACGTCCTGACTTTC. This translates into CASTLSGGTGANVLTF.

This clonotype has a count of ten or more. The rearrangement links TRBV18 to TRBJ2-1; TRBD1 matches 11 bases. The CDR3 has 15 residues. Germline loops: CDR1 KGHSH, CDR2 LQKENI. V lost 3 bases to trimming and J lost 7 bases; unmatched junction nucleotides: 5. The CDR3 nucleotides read TGTGCCAGCTCACCGGGGACAGGGGGTAGGAATGAGCAGTTCTTC. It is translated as CASSPGTGGRNEQFF.

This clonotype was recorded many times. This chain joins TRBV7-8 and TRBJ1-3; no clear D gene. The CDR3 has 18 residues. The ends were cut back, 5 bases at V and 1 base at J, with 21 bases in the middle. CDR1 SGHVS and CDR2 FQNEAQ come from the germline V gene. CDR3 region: CASSLIPNSFPSGNTIYF. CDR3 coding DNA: TGTGCCAGCAGCCTAATCCCGAACAGCTTTCCTTCTGGAAACACCATATATTTT.